This T cell receptor beta chain was obtained from a study of OX40 agonist ivuxolimab in advanced cancers. Study-level background: Three partial responders included one hepatocellular carcinoma patient and two cutaneous melanoma patients.

The repertoire was sequenced with immunoSEQ multiplex PCR; TCRdb's copy has only in-frame clones and lacks some. The sample lists under 200,000 clones; under 95% were seen once. The ends were cut back, 6 bases at V and 5 bases at J, with 9 bases in the middle. The germline gives CDR1 DFQATT, CDR2 SNEGSKA (reference sequence). There are 11 residues in the CDR3. This clone appeared once. The target antigen is unknown. Findings of the study overall: More expanded clones were seen, on average, in CD8+ T cells than in CD4+. Also showing low normalized T-cell clonal expansion were some of the nonresponders.

The source of this sequence is an adult with an advanced solid tumor such as melanoma, head and neck, liver or kidney cancer. The chain carries TRBV20-1 and TRBJ2-3; no definite D call. The sample in question was CD4+ or CD8+ T cells sorted from blood, obtained in a trial of the OX40 agonist ivuxolimab. The CDR3 here is CSANPGDTQYF. The CDR3, as DNA: TGCAGTGCCAACCCCGGAGATACGCAGTATTTT.